These 27 T cell receptor beta chains originate from one sample sequenced in a study of technical replicates of blood from several donors. The data were produced by immunoSEQ multiplex PCR, yet TCRdb's version contains in-frame clones alone and is incomplete. The sample includes 45,000 to 60,000 clones, 91% of them seen just once. What was sequenced was PBMCs. Every receptor here comes from a human donor in good health. Some clones in this sample may be carry-over from other donors' samples.

The V call is TRBV11-2, the J call TRBJ1-1; 9 nucleotides line up with TRBD1. Germline-derived CDR1 and CDR2 are SGHAT and FQNNGV. V shed 6 bases and J 0 bases; nucleotides not matched to a gene: 5. CDR3 length equals 15 residues. The CDR3 spells CASRSGTGLNTEAFF. The CDR3 nucleotides read TGTGCCAGCAGGTCCGGGACAGGGTTGAACACTGAAGCTTTCTTT.

The rearrangement joins TRBV7-3 to TRBJ2-5; 10 positions match TRBD1. Germline V gene sequence: CDR1 SGHTA, CDR2 FQGTGA. The CDR3 loop spans 15 amino acids. Germline trimming cut 1 base from V and 4 bases from J; bases unmatched to any gene: 3. CDR3 in DNA: TGTGCCAGCAGCTTAATGGGGACAGGGGTAGAGACCCAGTACTTC. Translated: CASSLMGTGVETQYF.

The chain employs TRBV7-2 and TRBJ1-1; 8 nucleotides agree with TRBD1. Looked up from germline, CDR1 is SGHTA and CDR2 is FQGNSA. V lost 5 bases and J lost 4; bases outside the gene matches: 3. This CDR3 has 13 amino acids. The CDR3 region is CASSVRGRTEAFF. CDR3 DNA: TGTGCCAGCAGCGTCAGGGGGCGCACTGAAGCTTTCTTT.

Here the CDR3 reads CASSQQGLYANEQFF. CDR3 DNA: TGTGCCAGCAGCCAACAGGGCCTTTATGCCAATGAGCAGTTCTTC. This chain links TRBV7-6 with TRBJ2-1, with D tentatively TRBD1 (6 bases). CDR3 length equals 15 residues. The V gene's germline CDR1 is SGHVS and CDR2 FNYEAQ. Trimming removed 5 bases from V and 6 bases from J, with 17 bases in between.

This chain connects TRBV7-8 to TRBJ2-5; no clear D gene. This CDR3 has 14 residues. V lost 1 base and J lost 1, with 7 bases in between. CDR1 SGHVS and CDR2 FQNEAQ come from the germline V gene. The CDR3 spells CASSLVDFQETQYF. The CDR3 nucleotides read TGTGCCAGCAGCTTAGTCGACTTCCAAGAGACCCAGTACTTC.

The V and J genes are TRBV18 and TRBJ1-6; D perhaps matches TRBD1 (5 bases). Trimming cost V 5 bases and J 7 bases, with 15 bases left between them. The germline gives CDR1 KGHSH, CDR2 LQKENI. The CDR3 spans 15 residues. CDR3 in DNA: TGTGCCAGCTCAAATTCTGGGGCCGTCAATTCACCCCTCCACTTT. Its protein is CASSNSGAVNSPLHF.

The V gene is TRBV30, the J gene TRBJ1-1; 9 bases match TRBD1. CDR1 and CDR2 (germline): GTSNPN, SVGIG (reference sequence). The CDR3 sequence is 14 residues long. Germline trimming cut 3 bases from V and 1 base from J; bases unmatched to any gene: 3. The CDR3 DNA sequence: TGTGCCTGGAGGGGGGGACAGGGGAACACTGAAGCTTTCTTT. Translating it yields CAWRGGQGNTEAFF. The full variable domain, its missing parts supplied by reference TRBV30 and TRBJ1-1, is SQTIHQWPATLVQPVGSPLSLECTVEGTSNPNLYWYRQAAGRGLQLLFYSVGIGQISSEVPQNLSASRPQDRQFILSSKKLLLSDSGFYLCAWRGGQGNTEAFFGQGTRLTVV.

The chain has TRBV2 and TRBJ1-5, with D uncertain. V lost 6 bases and J lost 10, with 16 bases in between. The germline V gene encodes CDR1 SNHLY and CDR2 FYNNEI. The CDR3 has 13 amino acids. CDR3 sequence: CASRSEGGRPQHF. CDR3 nucleotide sequence: TGTGCCAGCAGAAGTGAGGGTGGTAGACCCCAGCATTTT.

V and J are TRBV19 and TRBJ1-2; no clear D. Germline CDR1 and CDR2: LNHDA and SQIVND (reference sequence). Trimming cost V 3 bases and J 7 bases, with 15 bases left between them. CDR3 size: 14 residues. CDR3 coding DNA: TGTGCCAGTAGTATTATTGGTTTGGGAGCTGGCTACACCTTC. Residues: CASSIIGLGAGYTF.

The V and J genes are TRBV19 and TRBJ1-5; possibly TRBD1 for D (5 bases). Trimming stripped 7 bases from V and 3 bases from J, with 10 bases between. In germline, CDR1 is LNHDA, CDR2 SQIVND (reference sequence). The CDR3 has 13 residues. The CDR3 here is CASNTGFNQPQHF. As DNA, the CDR3 is TGTGCCAGTAACACAGGATTCAATCAGCCCCAGCATTTT.

The gene calls are TRBV4-1 and TRBJ2-7; TRBD1 agrees at 11 bases. CDR1 is MGHRA, CDR2 YSYEKL, per germline. This CDR3 spans 14 amino acids. V gave up 5 bases and J gave up 5 bases; unmatched junction bases: 5. In DNA, the CDR3 is TGCGCCAGCAGCGGGACAGGGGGTGACGACGAGCAGTACTTC. Its protein is CASSGTGGDDEQYF.

The chain has TRBV19 and TRBJ1-2, with a weak D call TRBD1 (5 bases). Germline assignment: CDR1 LNHDA and CDR2 SQIVND (reference sequence). V was shortened by 0 bases and J by 4 bases, with 12 bases between the two germline ends. This CDR3 region has 15 residues. The CDR3 DNA is TGTGCCAGTAGTATAGAGACGGGGGGTGGCTATGGCTACACCTTC. Translated: CASSIETGGGYGYTF.

The CDR3 DNA reads TGTGCCAGCAGCCAGTCGAACACCGGGGAGCTGTTTTTT. Translating gives CASSQSNTGELFF. This chain links TRBV7-3 with TRBJ2-2; no firm D call. Trimming left V 5 bases short and J 0 bases short, with 4 bases between. The V gene's germline CDR1 is SGHTA and CDR2 FQGTGA. The CDR3 is 13 residues long. The full variable domain, with the rest looked up from reference TRBV7-3 and TRBJ2-2, is GAGVSQTPSNKVTEKGKYVELRCDPISGHTALYWYRQSLGQGPEFLIYFQGTGAADDSGLPNDRFFAVRPEGSVSTLKIQRTERGDSAVYLCASSQSNTGELFFGEGSRLTVL.

The rearrangement joins TRBV27 to TRBJ2-7; the D is unclear. Per germline, CDR1 MNHEY and CDR2 SMNVEV (reference sequence). The CDR3 has 13 amino acids. Trimming removed 3 bases at V and 2 bases at J, with 8 bases between. CDR3 nucleotide sequence: TGTGCCAGCAGTTTCGGTCCGACCTACGAGCAGTACTTC. Its translation is CASSFGPTYEQYF.

Only a few counts were recorded for this clone. The chain employs TRBV25-1 and TRBJ2-5; D perhaps matches TRBD1 (7 bases). V was pared by 0 bases and J by 5 bases, with 13 bases between. Germline CDR1 and CDR2: MGHDK and SYGVNS. The CDR3 covers 15 residues. The CDR3 loop reads CASSEYGRGRETQYF. The CDR3 coding sequence is TGTGCCAGCAGTGAATACGGCAGGGGGAGGGAGACCCAGTACTTC.

This rearrangement joins TRBV6-5 to TRBJ2-3; 9 bases line up with TRBD2. CDR3 length: 15 amino acids. The J segment lost 6 bases and the V segment lost 2 bases, leaving 6 bases of the junction unmatched. CDR1 is MNHEY and CDR2 is SVGAGI in the germline V gene. Here the CDR3 reads CASSYGIAGVDTQYF. As DNA, the CDR3 is TGTGCCAGCAGTTACGGGATAGCGGGAGTTGATACGCAGTATTTT.

V gene TRBV9 combines with J gene TRBJ2-1; TRBD2 aligns across 7 bases. The CDR3 totals 13 residues. V lost 3 bases, J lost 5 bases, and 2 bases stayed unmatched. Germline loops: CDR1 SGDLS, CDR2 YYNGEE. This CDR3 is CASSGTSDNEQFF. The CDR3 bases are TGTGCCAGCAGCGGTACTAGCGACAATGAGCAGTTCTTC. The complete variable domain, with remaining parts taken from reference TRBV9 and TRBJ2-1, reads DSGVTQTPKHLITATGQRVTLRCSPRSGDLSVYWYQQSLDQGLQFLIQYYNGEERAKGNILERFSAQQFPDLHSELNLSSLELGDSALYFCASSGTSDNEQFFGPGTRLTVL.

The chain combines TRBV7-2 with TRBJ1-6, with no clear D. CDR1 SGHTA and CDR2 FQGNSA come from the germline V gene. There are 15 residues in the CDR3. V lost 1 base and J 6 bases, leaving 10 bases between the germline ends. The CDR3 DNA is TGTGCCAGCAGCTTAGTTCGGGGATCTAATTCACCCCTCCACTTT. It codes for CASSLVRGSNSPLHF.

The V and J genes are TRBV7-9 and TRBJ2-7, with 7 bases aligning to TRBD1. The CDR3 is made up of 15 amino acids. J gave up 0 bases and V 3 bases, and 5 bases lay outside the gene matches. Per germline, CDR1 SEHNR and CDR2 FQNEAQ (reference sequence). As DNA, the CDR3 is TGTGCCAGCAGCTTTGGGGACAGCACCTCCTACGAGCAGTACTTC. Protein: CASSFGDSTSYEQYF.

V gene TRBV5-1 combines with J gene TRBJ2-1, with D possibly being TRBD2 (6 bases). This CDR3 has 12 residues. Germline V gene sequence: CDR1 SGHRS, CDR2 YFSETQ. Trimming pared 4 bases from V and 15 bases from J, leaving 17 bases between. The CDR3 DNA follows: TGCGCCAGCAGCCAAGGACGGGAGAGCATGTTCTTC. Protein sequence: CASSQGRESMFF.

This chain joins TRBV4-2 and TRBJ1-5; D possibly corresponds to TRBD1 (5 bases). CDR3 length: 13 amino acids. Trimming shortened V by 1 base and J by 6 bases, and 7 bases separated the two germline ends. The germline V gene encodes CDR1 LGHNA and CDR2 YNFKEQ. Written as DNA, the CDR3 is TGTGCCAGCAGCCAAGGGGGGGGTCAGCCCCAGCATTTT. As protein: CASSQGGGQPQHF.

This sequence joins TRBV2 and TRBJ1-1; the D gene is possibly TRBD1 (6 bases). This CDR3 has 13 residues. Trimming stripped 2 bases from V and 10 bases from J, with 14 bases between. Per germline, CDR1 SNHLY and CDR2 FYNNEI. This CDR3 reads CASSETGNAIAFF. The CDR3 region has the DNA TGTGCCAGCAGTGAAACAGGGAACGCAATAGCTTTCTTT.

The CDR3 nucleotides read TGTGCCAGCAGCTTAATGTTTGGCGGCGATGAGCAGTTCTTC. Its translation: CASSLMFGGDEQFF. The chain is built from TRBV7-3 and TRBJ2-1; no clear D gene. The germline V and J ends were trimmed by 1 base and 8 bases, with 12 bases remaining between them. Germline V gene lookup returns CDR1 SGHTA and CDR2 FQGTGA. This CDR3 is 14 amino acids long.

The chain links TRBV7-9 to TRBJ1-3, with TRBD1 as a possible D gene (5 bases). There are 13 residues in the CDR3. Germline V gives CDR1 SEHNR, CDR2 FQNEAQ (reference sequence). V lost 4 bases to trimming and J lost 7 bases, with 11 bases between them. CDR3 region: CASSSRRGNTIYF. The CDR3 DNA follows: TGTGCCAGCAGCTCCCGAAGGGGTAACACCATATATTTT.

This chain uses TRBV2 with TRBJ2-7; TRBD1 agrees at 9 bases. There are 15 residues in the CDR3. The germline CDR1 and CDR2 sequences are SNHLY and FYNNEI. V lost 3 bases to trimming and J lost 4 bases; unmatched junction nucleotides: 7. The CDR3 DNA is TGTGCCAGCAGTGAGTCAACAGGGGGCACTTACGAGCAGTACTTC. Residues: CASSESTGGTYEQYF.

The J gene is TRBJ1-6, the V gene TRBV25-1, with D hard to call. Trimming pared 1 base from V and 7 bases from J, leaving 11 bases between. The CDR3 has 15 residues. CDR1 and CDR2 from the germline V gene are MGHDK and SYGVNS. CDR3 bases: TGTGCCAGCAGTGAATCCTCCGGGGAGAATTCACCCCTCCACTTT. This encodes CASSESSGENSPLHF. Together with reference TRBV25-1 and TRBJ1-6, the CDR3 gives the full variable domain: EADIYQTPRYLVIGTGKKITLECSQTMGHDKMYWYQQDPGMELHLIHYSYGVNSTEKGDLSSESTVSRIRTEHFPLTLESARPSHTSQYLCASSESSGENSPLHFGNGTRLTVT.

CDR3 in amino acids: CARTRDRGHTEAFF. CDR3 nucleotides: TGTGCCAGGACCCGGGACAGGGGGCACACTGAAGCTTTCTTT. V is TRBV2 and J is TRBJ1-1; TRBD1 agrees at 12 bases. The V gene's germline CDR1 is SNHLY and CDR2 FYNNEI. The junction had 5 bases not matched to a gene; V was cut back by 9 bases and J by 3 bases. The CDR3 extends over 14 amino acids.